This paragraph reports one T cell receptor (beta chain). Its specificity is not known. The sample originates from a study of T-cell reconstitution after alpha-beta-depleted transplantation in children. Study-wide results and limits: Reportedly, only several hundred clones from non-depleted graft cells drove alpha-beta T-cell counts at about two months.

Germline CDR1 reads SGHTA; CDR2 reads FQGNSA. This CDR3 is 17 amino acids long. J was trimmed by 6 bases and V by 2 bases; bases with no gene match: 9. The TCRbeta library incorporated unique molecular identifiers. Each CDR3 protein gets one entry after TCRdb re-called the PCR reads with MiXCR. The sample lists about 640,000 distinct CDR3 sequences; roughly 13% were seen once. Sequencing was performed on PBMCs, mostly from graft donor cells, taken 360 days after TCRalphabeta/CD19-depleted stem cell transplant. The sequence was obtained from a male patient aged 10 to 17 who had a stem cell transplant for acute myeloid leukemia, so the T cells may come from the graft donor. The chain carries TRBV7-2 and TRBJ2-2; 10 bases are a match to TRBD2. CDR3: CASSLYASGSISGELFF. The CDR3 DNA follows: TGTGCCAGCAGCTTATACGCTAGCGGGAGTATTTCCGGGGAGCTGTTTTTT.